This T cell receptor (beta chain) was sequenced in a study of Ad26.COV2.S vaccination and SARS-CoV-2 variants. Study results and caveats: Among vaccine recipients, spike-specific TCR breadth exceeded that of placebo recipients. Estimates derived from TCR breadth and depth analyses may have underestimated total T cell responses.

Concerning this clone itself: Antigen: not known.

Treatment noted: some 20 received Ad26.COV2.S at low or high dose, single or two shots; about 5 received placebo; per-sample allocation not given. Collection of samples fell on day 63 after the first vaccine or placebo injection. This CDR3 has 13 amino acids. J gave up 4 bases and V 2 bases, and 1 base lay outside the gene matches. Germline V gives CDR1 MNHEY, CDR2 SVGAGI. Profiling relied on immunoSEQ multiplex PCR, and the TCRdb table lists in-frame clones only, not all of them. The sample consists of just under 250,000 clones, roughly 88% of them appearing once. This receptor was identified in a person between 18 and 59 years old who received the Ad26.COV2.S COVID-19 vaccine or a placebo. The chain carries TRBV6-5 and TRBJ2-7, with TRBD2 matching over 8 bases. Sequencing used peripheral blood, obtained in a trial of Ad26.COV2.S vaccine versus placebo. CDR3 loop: CASSYGTRYEQYF. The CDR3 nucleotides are TGTGCCAGCAGTTACGGGACTAGATACGAGCAGTACTTC.